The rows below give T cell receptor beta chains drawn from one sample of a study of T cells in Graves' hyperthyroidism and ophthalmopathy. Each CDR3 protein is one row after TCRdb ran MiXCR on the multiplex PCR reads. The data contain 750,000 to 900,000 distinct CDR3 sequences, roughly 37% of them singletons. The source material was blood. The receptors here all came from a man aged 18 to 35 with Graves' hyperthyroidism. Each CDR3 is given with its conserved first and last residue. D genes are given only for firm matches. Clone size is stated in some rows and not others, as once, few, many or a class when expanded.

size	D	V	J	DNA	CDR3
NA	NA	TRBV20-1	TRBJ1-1	TGCAGTGCTCGTAAGAGGGGATCCACTGAAGCTTTCTTT	CSARKRGSTEAFF
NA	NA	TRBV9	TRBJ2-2	TGTGCCAGCAGCCAAGTAGCGACCGGGGAGCTGTTTTTT	CASSQVATGELFF
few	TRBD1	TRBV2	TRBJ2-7	TGTGCCAGCAGTCAGCCGGGACAGGGCTACGAGCAGTACTTC	CASSQPGQGYEQYF
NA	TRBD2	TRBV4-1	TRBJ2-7	TGCGCCAGCAGCCAAGAGGAACTAGCGGGAGGACTGTCCTACGAGCAGTACTTC	CASSQEELAGGLSYEQYF
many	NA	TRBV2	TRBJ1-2	TGTGCCAGCAGGGGAGGACGGAACACCTATGGCTACACCTTC	CASRGGRNTYGYTF
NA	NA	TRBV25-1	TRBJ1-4	TGTGCCAGCAGCTCGACCCGGGGGGCGGTTTTCGAAGAAAAACTGTTTTTT	CASSSTRGAVFEEKLFF
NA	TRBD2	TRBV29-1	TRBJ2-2	TGCAGCTTTATCGGGAGGGCCGGGAACACCGGGGAGCTGTTTTTT	CSFIGRAGNTGELFF
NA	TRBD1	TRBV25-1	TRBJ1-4	TGTGCCAGCAGGCCTACCCCAGGACAGGCTCTTAATGAAAAACTGTTTTTT	CASRPTPGQALNEKLFF
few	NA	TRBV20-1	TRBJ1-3	TGCAGTGCCAGCAGGGCCAACTCTGGAAACACCATATATTTT	CSASRANSGNTIYF
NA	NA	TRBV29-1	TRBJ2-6	TGCAGCGTACGGGAGGGGGCGGACGTCCTGACTTTC	CSVREGADVLTF
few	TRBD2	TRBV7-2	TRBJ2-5	TGTGCCAGCAGCACACGGGGGGGCATTCCCACCCAGTACTTC	CASSTRGGIPTQYF
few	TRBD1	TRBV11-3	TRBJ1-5	TGTGCCAGCCCCGGGACAGGAGATTATAGCAATCAGCCCCAGCATTTT	CASPGTGDYSNQPQHF
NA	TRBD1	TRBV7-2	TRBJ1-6	TGTGCCAGCATCAGAACCGGGACAGCACCCCTCCACTTT	CASIRTGTAPLHF
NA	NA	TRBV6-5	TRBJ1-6	TGTGCCAGCAGTGAAGGGGCCTTGAGCTCCTATAATTCACCCCTCCACTTT	CASSEGALSSYNSPLHF
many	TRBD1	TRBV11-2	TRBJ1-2	TGTGCCAGCACCCCGGACAGGGGTTACTATGGCTACACCTTC	CASTPDRGYYGYTF
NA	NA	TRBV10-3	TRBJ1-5	TGTGCCAGCAGTTACCTTCCAAATCAGCCCCAGCATTTT	CASSYLPNQPQHF
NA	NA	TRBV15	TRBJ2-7	TGTGCCACCAGCAGCTTAGGACTCTCCTACGAGCAGTACTTC	CATSSLGLSYEQYF
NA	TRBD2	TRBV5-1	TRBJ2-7	TGCGCCAGCTTTAGCGGGGCCCCCTCCTACGAGCAGTACTTC	CASFSGAPSYEQYF
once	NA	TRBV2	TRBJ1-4	TGTGCCAGCAGACCTAGGACGGCAACTAATGAAAAACTGTTTTTT	CASRPRTATNEKLFF
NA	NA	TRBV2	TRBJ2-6	TGTGCCAGCTCCACCAGGACGAGGGCCAACGTCCTGACTTTC	CASSTRTRANVLTF
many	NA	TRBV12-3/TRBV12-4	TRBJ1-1	TGTGCCAGCCTCTTGGGGAACACTGAAGCTTTCTTT	CASLLGNTEAFF
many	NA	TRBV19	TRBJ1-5	TGTGCCAGTAGTATCGAGGGGCACAATCAGCCCCAGCATTTT	CASSIEGHNQPQHF
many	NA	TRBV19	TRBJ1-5	TGTGCCAGTAGTATAGAGGCCGGATGGGGCAATCAGCCCCAGCATTTT	CASSIEAGWGNQPQHF
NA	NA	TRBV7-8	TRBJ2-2	TGTGCCAGCAGCTCAAACAGGGTTGGCGGGGAGCTGTTTTTT	CASSSNRVGGELFF
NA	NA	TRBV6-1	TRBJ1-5	TGTGCCAGCACCTTGACGGATAGCAATCAGCCCCAGCATTTT	CASTLTDSNQPQHF
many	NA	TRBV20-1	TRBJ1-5	TGCAGTGCTAGTGACCCCACCGGGACGGACAATCAGCCCCAGCATTTT	CSASDPTGTDNQPQHF
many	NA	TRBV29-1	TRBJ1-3	TGCAGCGTAAGGACCGGGACTGGAAACACCATATATTTT	CSVRTGTGNTIYF
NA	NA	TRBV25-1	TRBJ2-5	TGTGCCAGCAGTGATTCCCTCGAGACCCAGTACTTC	CASSDSLETQYF
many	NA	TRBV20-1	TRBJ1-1	TGCAGTGCTCCCGAGAACACTGAAGCTTTCTTT	CSAPENTEAFF
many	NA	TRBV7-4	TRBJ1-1	TGTGCCTCTGGTGGTAGGAACACTGAAGCTTTCTTT	CASGGRNTEAFF
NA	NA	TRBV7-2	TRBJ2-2	TGTGCCAGCAATTCGAGGACGCGGGACACCGGGGAGCTGTTTTTT	CASNSRTRDTGELFF
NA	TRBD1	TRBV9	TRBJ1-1	TGTGCCAGCAGCGTATCGGACAGGGGGAAAAACACTGAAGCTTTCTTT	CASSVSDRGKNTEAFF
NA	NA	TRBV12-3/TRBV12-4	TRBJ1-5	TGTGCCAGCTCCCTTGGGGGGGCCACTAATCAGCCCCAGCATTTT	CASSLGGATNQPQHF
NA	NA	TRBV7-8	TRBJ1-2	TGTGCCAGCAGCCGGGGACTAGCGGGAGGGCTGTCTGGCTACACCTTC	CASSRGLAGGLSGYTF
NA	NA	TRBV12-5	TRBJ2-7	TGTGCCAGCAGACGGGACAAGCCCTCCTACGAGCAGTACTTC	CASRRDKPSYEQYF
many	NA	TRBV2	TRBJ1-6	TGTGCCAGCAGGGCAGGGACGCCTTGGTCACCCCTCCACTTT	CASRAGTPWSPLHF
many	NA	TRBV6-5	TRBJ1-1	TGTGCCAGCAAGGGGGGACAGAACACTGAAGCTTTCTTT	CASKGGQNTEAFF
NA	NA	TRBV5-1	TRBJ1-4	TGCGCCAGCAGCTGGCTTCCGGGACAATGGGAGAAACTGTTTTTT	CASSWLPGQWEKLFF
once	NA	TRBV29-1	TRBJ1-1	TGCAGCGTTGCCAGGGGTGAAGCTTTCTTT	CSVARGEAFF
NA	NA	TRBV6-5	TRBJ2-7	TGTGCCAGCAGTTTGGGGTCAGAGGTAGAGCAGTACTTC	CASSLGSEVEQYF
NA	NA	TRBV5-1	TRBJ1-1	TGCGCCAGCAGCCCGGACCCCACTGAGGCTTTCTTT	CASSPDPTEAFF
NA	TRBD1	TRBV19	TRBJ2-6	TGTGCCAGTAGTAGCCGGGACAGGGAGGTCAACGTCCTGACTTTC	CASSSRDREVNVLTF
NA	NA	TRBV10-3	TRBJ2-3	TGTGCCATCAGTGAGGCGAAGAACTCGGATACGCAGTATTTT	CAISEAKNSDTQYF
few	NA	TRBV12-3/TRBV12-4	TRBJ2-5	TGTGCCAGCGGCTACGGGATCTCGGGTCAAGAGACCCAGTACTTC	CASGYGISGQETQYF
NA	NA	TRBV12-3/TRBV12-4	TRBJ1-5	TGTGCCAGCAGTTACGACAGCAATCAGCCCCCGCATTTT	CASSYDSNQPPHF
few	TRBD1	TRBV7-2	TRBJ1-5	TGTGCCAGCAGCCTCAAGGGGACAGGATATAGCAATCAGCCCCAGCATTTT	CASSLKGTGYSNQPQHF
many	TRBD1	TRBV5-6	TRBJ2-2	TGTGCCAGCAGCTTGGATCAGGGGGCCAAATACGGGGAGCTGTTTTTT	CASSLDQGAKYGELFF
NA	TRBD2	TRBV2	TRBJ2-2	TGTGCCAGCACCCTGGGGGGACTAGCGGACAACACCGGGGAGCTGTTTTTT	CASTLGGLADNTGELFF
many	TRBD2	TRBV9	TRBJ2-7	TGTGCCAGCAGCGTATCGTCTAGCGGGACCGAGCAGTACTTC	CASSVSSSGTEQYF
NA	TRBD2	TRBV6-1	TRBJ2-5	TGTGCCAGCTGGAAGCGGGAGAAGGAGACCCAGTACTTC	CASWKREKETQYF
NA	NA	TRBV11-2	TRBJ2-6	TGTGCCAGCTTTCCCAAAGGAGTGACTGGGGCCAACGTCCTGACTTTC	CASFPKGVTGANVLTF